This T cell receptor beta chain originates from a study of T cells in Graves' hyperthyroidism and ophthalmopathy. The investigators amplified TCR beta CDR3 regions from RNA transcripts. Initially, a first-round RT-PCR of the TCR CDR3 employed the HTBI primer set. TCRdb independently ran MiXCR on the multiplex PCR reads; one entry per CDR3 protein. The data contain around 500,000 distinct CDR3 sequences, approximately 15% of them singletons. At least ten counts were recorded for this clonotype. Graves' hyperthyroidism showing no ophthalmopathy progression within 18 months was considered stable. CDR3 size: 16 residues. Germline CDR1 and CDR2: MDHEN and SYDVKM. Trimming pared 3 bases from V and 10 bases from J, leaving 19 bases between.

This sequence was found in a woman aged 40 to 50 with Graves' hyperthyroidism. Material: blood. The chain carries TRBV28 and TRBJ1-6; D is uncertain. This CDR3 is CASSLVTDTRKSPLHF. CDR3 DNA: TGTGCCAGCAGTTTGGTCACTGACACCCGGAAATCACCCCTCCACTTT. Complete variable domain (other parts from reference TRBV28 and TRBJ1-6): DVKVTQSSRYLVKRTGEKVFLECVQDMDHENMFWYRQDPGLGLRLIYFSYDVKMKEKGDIPEGYSVSREKKERFSLILESASTNQTSMYLCASSLVTDTRKSPLHFGNGTRLTVT.